This T cell receptor (beta chain) was retrieved from a study of blood T cell repertoires in COVID-19. Study-wide context: From T cells, B-cell-depleted T cells, or PBMCs came the material, which was cDNA or gDNA.

The V end was cut by 6 bases, the J end by 2 bases, with 15 bases between. This CDR3 spans 15 amino acids. Germline V gene sequence: CDR1 MRHNA, CDR2 SNTAGT. Per the authors' pipeline: Estimation of nucleated cell counts relied on the amplification of reference gene primers. Clones were read by immunoSEQ multiplex PCR, and TCRdb kept only the in-frame ones, dropping some. For V, J and clone size, that table is used; D and trimming come from the DNA. This table has more than 250,000 clones, 80% to 90% appearing once. V usage is TRBV6-4 and J usage is TRBJ2-3; a possible D gene is TRBD2 (6 bases). The sample comprised PBMCs or T cells enriched from blood (not recorded which). This clonotype was obtained from a woman aged 30 to 39 who had recovered from COVID-19. The CDR3 DNA follows: TGTGCCAGCAGCCCTCTAGCGCACTCCACAGATACGCAGTATTTT. Encoded protein: CASSPLAHSTDTQYF.